This T cell receptor (beta chain) was observed in a study of blood T cell repertoires in COVID-19. Study as a whole: In each case, the material was cDNA or gDNA derived from T cells, B-cell-depleted T cells, or PBMCs.

In the original processing: Reference gene primer amplification gave nucleated cell count estimates. Produced via immunoSEQ multiplex PCR; TCRdb's table is partial and in-frame only. For V, J and clone size, that table is used; D and trimming come from the DNA. Among roughly 250,000 clones listed, about four fifths were seen once. Seattle-derived patients entered the study during active infection and were followed longitudinally. Germline loops: CDR1 LGHNA, CDR2 YNFKEQ. Trimming stripped 2 bases from V and 0 bases from J, with 10 bases between. This CDR3 contains 15 residues. The clonotype comes from a person aged 70 to 80 with COVID-19, enrolled during active disease. The chain couples TRBV4-2 to TRBJ1-1; a possible D gene is TRBD1 (5 bases). The specimen was peripheral blood. The CDR3, as DNA: TGTGCCAGCAGCCAACCTGACAGAGTGAACACTGAAGCTTTCTTT. Protein sequence: CASSQPDRVNTEAFF.